This TCR beta chain was sequenced for a study of OX40 agonist ivuxolimab in advanced cancers. Study as a whole: At doses from 0.01 to 10 mg/kg, patients were given intravenous ivuxolimab every 2 weeks. From 23 to 79 years was the age range, with a mean of about 56 years, and about 83% were male.

In regard to this clone: Its target is not known.

TCRdb's table, derived via immunoSEQ multiplex PCR, lists solely in-frame clones and lacks some. This table has roughly 70,000 clones, about nine tenths appearing once. Overall study results and limits: At 0.1 to 3.0 mg/kg, CD4+ and CD8+ blood T cells expanded clonally by week 6.

This TCR was sampled from an adult with an advanced solid tumor such as melanoma, head and neck, liver or kidney cancer. The sample consisted of CD4+ or CD8+ T cells sorted from blood, taken in a trial of the OX40 agonist ivuxolimab.

The CDR3 nucleotides are TGCAGCGTTGAAGACCAGGGGAACACTGAAGCTTTCTTT. It translates to CSVEDQGNTEAFF. V gene TRBV29-1 combines with J gene TRBJ1-1; tentatively, D is TRBD1 (5 bases). V shed 0 bases and J shed 1 base, with 6 bases lying between them. The CDR3 is 13 residues long. The V gene's germline CDR1 is SQVTM and CDR2 ANQGSEA.